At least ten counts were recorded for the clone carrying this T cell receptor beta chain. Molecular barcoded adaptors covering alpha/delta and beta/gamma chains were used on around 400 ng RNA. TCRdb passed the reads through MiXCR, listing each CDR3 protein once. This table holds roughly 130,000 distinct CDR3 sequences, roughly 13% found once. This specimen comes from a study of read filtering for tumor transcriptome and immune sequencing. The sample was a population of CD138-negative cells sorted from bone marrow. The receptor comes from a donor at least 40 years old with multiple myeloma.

The chain's CDR3 is CASSSPPGSGGAQETQYF. The CDR3 DNA reads as TGTGCCAGCAGCTCTCCCCCGGGTAGCGGGGGGGCCCAAGAGACCCAGTACTTC. The rearrangement joins TRBV7-9 to TRBJ2-5; 11 nucleotides align to TRBD2. The CDR3 is 18 residues long. Germline V gene data show CDR1 as SEHNR and CDR2 as FQNEAQ (reference sequence). V gave up 4 bases and J gave up 1 base; unmatched junction bases: 11. The full variable domain, rest sourced from reference TRBV7-9 and TRBJ2-5, is DTGVSQNPRHKITKRGQNVTFRCDPISEHNRLYWYRQTLGQGPEFLTYFQNEAQLEKSRLLSDRFSAERPKGSFSTLEIQRTEQGDSAMYLCASSSPPGSGGAQETQYFGPGTRLLVL.